This TCR beta chain is drawn from a study of T cells in Graves' hyperthyroidism and ophthalmopathy (dated by TCRdb to about 2019). Looking at the study overall: Peripheral blood was collected at initial diagnosis, before any treatment. The roughly 99 discovery patients were divided at random into training and test sets in a 7:3 ratio. Following sampling, methimazole starting at 30 mg daily was given to hyperthyroidism patients, and high-dose intravenous methylprednisolone was given to ophthalmopathy patients. Whether ophthalmopathy could be predicted prospectively was tested in an independent validation cohort made up of roughly 20 hyperthyroidism patients plus 17 patients who later progressed to ophthalmopathy. According to the paper, TCR Vbeta CDR3 sequencing was carried out on approximately 140 peripheral blood samples, which came from fewer than 50 ophthalmopathy, around 75 hyperthyroidism and roughly 17 progressor patients. To identify distinguishing TCR V-J signatures, a discovery cohort of about a hundred patients was used, comprising some 45 with Graves' ophthalmopathy and around 60 with stable Graves' hyperthyroidism. The study also compared thyroid tissue and blood T-cell repertoires from roughly six Graves' hyperthyroidism patients.

Stable Graves' hyperthyroidism was defined as no progression to ophthalmopathy during 18 months of follow-up. The hyperthyroidism patients were between 18 and 65 years old and newly diagnosed, with a disease duration of less than 2 months. Any patient with an uncontrolled infection, another autoimmune disease, pregnancy or lactation was excluded. Diagnoses were based on clinical symptoms, serum thyroxine and TRAb, thyroid ultrasound and orbital computed tomography. PBMCs were isolated from more than 9 ml of fresh peripheral blood by Ficoll-Paque density gradient centrifugation. Total RNA was extracted with Trizol reagent, and quality was checked on an Agilent 2100 Bioanalyzer. The TCR beta CDR3 regions were amplified from the RNA transcripts. For the first round of RT-PCR on the TCR CDR3, the HTBI primer set was used together with the Qiagen OneStep RT-PCR kit. The libraries were constructed in a second round of multiplex PCR and then size-selected and purified. Sequencing of the libraries was done on an Illumina HiSeq2000 using paired-end 100 bp reads. In the authors' own workflow: SOAPnuke was used to process the raw data, with reads discarded if the reads contained adapters or uncalled bases, had a mean Phred below 15, or lacked an exact constant-primer or identifier match. High-quality paired reads were merged using COPE v1.2.5, and each unique nucleotide sequence was defined as a clonotype. MiTCR v1.1 was used to align the clonotypes against IMGT TRBV, TRBD and TRBJ reference segments. The analysis was restricted to V-J combinations with a frequency above 0.0001, which together covered around 99% of the repertoires. The TCS score was defined as the ratio of F50 (clonal expansion) to E x V (chaos), calculated using BLOSUM62-based TCRdist between CDR3 peptides within each V-J. Welch's t-statistics and random forest reduced 450 to 600 V-J features to about 12, which were used in a naive Bayes classifier (R e1071). TCRdb reanalyzed the raw reads on its own, using fastp at Q25 for trimming and MiXCR for clone calling, and kept in-frame beta chains. CDR3 protein duplicates are merged, each entry listing the most common genes and DNA. These V and J calls derive from TCRdb rather than the authors' analysis. This sample lists a few hundred thousand distinct CDR3 sequences; about 18% were detected once. The top ten hold 49% of the sample.

What the study reported, not specific to this receptor: Sample size was not statistically predetermined, and blinding of investigators to group allocation was not performed. A 13 V-J signature model separated ophthalmopathy from stable hyperthyroidism, with roughly 88% sensitivity and about 81% specificity in cross-validation and 80%/75% in testing. Most expanded thyroid clonotypes (frequency above 0.001) were also detected in blood, a finding suggesting that blood repertoires may reflect thyroid immune responses. In validation, progression to ophthalmopathy was predicted by the model with 70.59% sensitivity and 72.22% specificity, a median of approximately 6.5 months before onset.

Regarding this clonotype: The antigen it recognizes is unknown. Nothing much larger sits one base from this clone, and base qualities are not available.

The sequence came from a woman aged 45-65 years with Graves' hyperthyroidism. Material for sequencing was blood.

The CDR3 has the sequence CASRGEGDPGRETQYF. DNA sequence: TGTGCCAGCAGGGGGGAGGGGGACCCTGGTCGGGAGACCCAGTACTTC. The chain couples TRBV12-3 or TRBV12-4 to TRBJ2-5, with TRBD2 as a weak D call on 7 bases. V loses 6 bases of germline sequence and J loses 5 bases, and the interval between the two ends is 22 bases. The CDR3 goes from the cysteine to the phenylalanine over 16 residues. Only the CDR3 portion is preserved as DNA: 48 bases, with reading frame beginning at the first base.